This TCR beta chain comes out of a study of beta chain features in type 1 diabetes. General study findings and limits: With patients and controls alike, PCR might favor shorter templates to an equal degree.

Germline V gene lookup returns CDR1 SGHDN and CDR2 FVKESK. Between the trimmed V and J ends, which lost 2 bases and 6 bases, there was a span of 11 bases. The CDR3 sequence is 13 residues long. There are a few counts of this clone. Its antigen is not known. What was sequenced were expressed TCRB transcripts, since all of the isolated RNA had been reverse transcribed. Sequencing used immunoSEQ multiplex PCR; TCRdb keeps in-frame clones, though not all of them. The table lists roughly 370,000 clones, around 14% of them singletons. This rearrangement joins TRBV14 to TRBJ2-7, with D perhaps TRBD2 (6 bases). Sequencing was carried out using naive CD4+ T cells from blood. The TCR originated in a man aged 25-45 years in good health. The CDR3 DNA is TGTGCCAGCAGCCAAATCCCCGGGGGCGAGCAGTACGTC. Protein product: CASSQIPGGEQYV.